Listed below are T cell receptor beta chains from one sample, sequenced in a study of control samples from healthy donors and cancer patients. Clones were read by immunoSEQ multiplex PCR, and TCRdb kept only the in-frame ones, dropping some. This table has 84,000 or so clones, 90% to 95% appearing once. Source material: blood. These receptors were obtained from a man aged 25-45 years in good health. The CDR3 runs from the conserved cysteine through the conserved F or W. The order of the fields is CDR3 DNA, CDR3 protein, D gene, V gene, J gene. D genes are given only for firm matches.

CDR3 DNA: TGTGCCAGCAGTTACGCGACAGGCGGGCAGCCCCAGCATTTT; CDR3 protein: CASSYATGGQPQHF; D gene: -; V gene: TRBV6-6; J gene: TRBJ1-5
CDR3 DNA: TGCGCCAGCAGCCCGACGACAGGTGTGCCCGGTGAGACCCAGTACTTC; CDR3 protein: CASSPTTGVPGETQYF; D gene: -; V gene: TRBV4-1; J gene: TRBJ2-5
CDR3 DNA: TGTGCCAGCCCTGAGTGGGGACAGAGAATCCCCCAGCATTTT; CDR3 protein: CASPEWGQRIPQHF; D gene: TRBD1; V gene: TRBV27; J gene: TRBJ1-5
CDR3 DNA: TGTGCCAGCAGCAGGAGTTCCGAAAACTACAATGAGCAGTTCTTC; CDR3 protein: CASSRSSENYNEQFF; D gene: -; V gene: TRBV9; J gene: TRBJ2-1
CDR3 DNA: TGCAGTGCTAGTGGGGGCTCTAATTCACCCCTCCACTTT; CDR3 protein: CSASGGSNSPLHF; D gene: -; V gene: TRBV20-1; J gene: TRBJ1-6
CDR3 DNA: TGTGCCAGCAGCTTAGGGGGGATCTCTGGAAACACCATATATTTT; CDR3 protein: CASSLGGISGNTIYF; D gene: -; V gene: TRBV7-2; J gene: TRBJ1-3
CDR3 DNA: TGTGCCAGCACCCCTGGTGATGAGCAGTTCTTC; CDR3 protein: CASTPGDEQFF; D gene: -; V gene: TRBV6-5; J gene: TRBJ2-1
CDR3 DNA: TGTGCCAGCAGCTTGTGGGCCGGAGCTAACTATGGCTACACCTTC; CDR3 protein: CASSLWAGANYGYTF; D gene: -; V gene: TRBV5-4; J gene: TRBJ1-2
CDR3 DNA: TGTGCCAGCAGCTTGGGGGGACTAGCGGGACGATACGAGCAGTACTTC; CDR3 protein: CASSLGGLAGRYEQYF; D gene: TRBD2; V gene: TRBV7-9; J gene: TRBJ2-7
CDR3 DNA: TGTGCTAGTGGTTTGGTATTCAACGGGGAGCTGTTTTTT; CDR3 protein: CASGLVFNGELFF; D gene: -; V gene: TRBV12-5; J gene: TRBJ2-2
CDR3 DNA: TGCGCCAGCAGCCACCCTGGACAGGGGGTGCGGGAGCAGTACTTC; CDR3 protein: CASSHPGQGVREQYF; D gene: TRBD1; V gene: TRBV4-1; J gene: TRBJ2-7
CDR3 DNA: TGTGCCAGCAGCTTAGGGGGTTCAGGGGGCTCCTACAATGAGCAGTTCTTC; CDR3 protein: CASSLGGSGGSYNEQFF; D gene: TRBD1; V gene: TRBV11-2; J gene: TRBJ2-1
CDR3 DNA: TGTGCCACCCGACCGCGAGGGGGTAATCAGCCCCAGCATTTT; CDR3 protein: CATRPRGGNQPQHF; D gene: -; V gene: TRBV5-3; J gene: TRBJ1-5
CDR3 DNA: TGTGCCAGCAGCAGGGATGTAGTAGGGGAGCTGTTTTTT; CDR3 protein: CASSRDVVGELFF; D gene: -; V gene: TRBV9; J gene: TRBJ2-2
CDR3 DNA: TGTGCCAGCAGCGTGTTGCCTAGTCTCTCCTACAATGAGCAGTTCTTC; CDR3 protein: CASSVLPSLSYNEQFF; D gene: -; V gene: TRBV9; J gene: TRBJ2-1